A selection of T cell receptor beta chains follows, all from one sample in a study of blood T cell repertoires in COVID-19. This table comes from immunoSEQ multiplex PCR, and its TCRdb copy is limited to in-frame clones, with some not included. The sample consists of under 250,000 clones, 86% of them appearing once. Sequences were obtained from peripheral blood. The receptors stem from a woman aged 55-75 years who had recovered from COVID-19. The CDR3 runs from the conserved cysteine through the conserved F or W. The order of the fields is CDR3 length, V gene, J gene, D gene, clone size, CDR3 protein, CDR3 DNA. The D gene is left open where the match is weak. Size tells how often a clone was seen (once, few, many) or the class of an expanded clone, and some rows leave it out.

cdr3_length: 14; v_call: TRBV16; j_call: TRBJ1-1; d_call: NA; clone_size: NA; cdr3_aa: CASSRIEGAAQAFF; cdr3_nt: TGTGCCAGCAGCCGGATCGAAGGGGCCGCACAAGCTTTCTTT
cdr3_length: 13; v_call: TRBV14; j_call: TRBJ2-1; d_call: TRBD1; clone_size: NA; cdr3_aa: CASSQDLGDRVFF; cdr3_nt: TGTGCCAGCAGCCAAGACCTCGGGGACAGGGTGTTCTTC
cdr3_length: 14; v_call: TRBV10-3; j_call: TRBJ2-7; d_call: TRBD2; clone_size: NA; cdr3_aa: CAIRTSGGTYEQYF; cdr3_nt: TGTGCCATCAGGACTAGCGGGGGGACCTACGAGCAGTACTTC
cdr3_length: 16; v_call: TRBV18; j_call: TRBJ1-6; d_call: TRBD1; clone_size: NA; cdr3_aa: CASSATGGAERSPLHF; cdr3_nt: TGTGCCAGCTCAGCGACAGGGGGCGCGGAACGTTCACCCCTCCACTTT
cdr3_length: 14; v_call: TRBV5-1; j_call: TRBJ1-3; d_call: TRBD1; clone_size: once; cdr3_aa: CASSLQGAAHTIYF; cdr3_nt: TGCGCCAGCAGCTTACAGGGGGCAGCCCACACCATATATTTT
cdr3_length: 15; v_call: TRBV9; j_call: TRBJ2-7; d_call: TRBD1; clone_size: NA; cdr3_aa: CASSVGTGSSYEQYF; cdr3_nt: TGTGCCAGCAGCGTGGGGACAGGGAGCTCCTACGAGCAGTACTTC
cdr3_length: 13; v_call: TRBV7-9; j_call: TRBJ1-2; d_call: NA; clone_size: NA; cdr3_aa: CASSLGTTNGYTF; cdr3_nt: TGTGCCAGCAGCTTAGGGACAACGAATGGCTACACCTTC
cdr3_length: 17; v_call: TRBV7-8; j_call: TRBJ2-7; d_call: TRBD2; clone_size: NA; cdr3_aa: CASSLTSGGLDSYEQYF; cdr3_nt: TGTGCCAGCAGCTTGACTAGCGGGGGGCTTGACTCCTACGAGCAGTACTTC
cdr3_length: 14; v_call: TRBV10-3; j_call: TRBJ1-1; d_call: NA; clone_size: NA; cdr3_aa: CAISERTDNTEAFF; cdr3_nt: TGTGCCATCAGTGAAAGGACAGACAACACTGAAGCTTTCTTT
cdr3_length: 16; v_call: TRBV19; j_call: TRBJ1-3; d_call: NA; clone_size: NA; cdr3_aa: CASSIYSRGTGNTIYF; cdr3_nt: TGTGCCAGTAGTATATATAGCCGTGGAACTGGAAACACCATATATTTT
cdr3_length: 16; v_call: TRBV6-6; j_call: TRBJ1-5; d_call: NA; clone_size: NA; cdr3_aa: CASSYLDRQSNQPQHF; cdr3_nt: TGTGCCAGCAGTTACCTCGACAGACAGTCAAATCAGCCCCAGCATTTT
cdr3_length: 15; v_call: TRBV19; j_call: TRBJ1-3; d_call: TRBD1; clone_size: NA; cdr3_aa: CASSIPDRAGNTIYF; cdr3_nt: TGTGCCAGTAGTATACCGGACAGGGCTGGAAACACCATATATTTT
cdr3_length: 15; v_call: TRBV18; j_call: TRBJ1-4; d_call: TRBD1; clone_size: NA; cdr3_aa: CASSDEQGRRGKLFF; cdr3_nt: TGTGCCAGCTCAGACGAACAGGGGCGGAGAGGAAAACTGTTTTTT
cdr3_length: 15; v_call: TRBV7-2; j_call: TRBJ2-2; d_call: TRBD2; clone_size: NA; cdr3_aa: CASSLIGGVTGELFF; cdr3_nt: TGTGCCAGCAGCTTAATCGGGGGGGTAACCGGGGAGCTGTTTTTT
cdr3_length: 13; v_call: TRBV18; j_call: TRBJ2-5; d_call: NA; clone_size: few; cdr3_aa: CASSPIIQETQYF; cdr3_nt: TGTGCCAGCTCACCTATTATCCAAGAGACCCAGTACTTC
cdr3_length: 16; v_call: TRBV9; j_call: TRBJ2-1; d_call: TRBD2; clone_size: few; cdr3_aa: CASSFREGDSYNEQFF; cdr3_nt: TGTGCCAGCAGCTTTAGGGAGGGAGACTCTTACAATGAGCAGTTCTTC
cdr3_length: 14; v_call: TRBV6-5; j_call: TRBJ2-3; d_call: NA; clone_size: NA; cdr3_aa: CASSPPGLTDTQYF; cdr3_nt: TGTGCCAGCAGCCCCCCAGGGCTCACAGATACGCAGTATTTT
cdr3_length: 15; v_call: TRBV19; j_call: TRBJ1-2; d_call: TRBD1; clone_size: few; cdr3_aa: CASSNPGTVLLGYTF; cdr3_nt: TGTGCCAGTAGCAATCCCGGGACAGTCCTCTTAGGCTACACCTTC
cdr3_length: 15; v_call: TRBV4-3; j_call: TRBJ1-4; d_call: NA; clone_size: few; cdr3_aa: CASSQQGETNEKLFF; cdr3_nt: TGCGCCAGCAGCCAGCAGGGTGAAACTAATGAAAAACTGTTTTTT
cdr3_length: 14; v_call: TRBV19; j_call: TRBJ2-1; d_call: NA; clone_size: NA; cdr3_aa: CASSRDWGYNEQFF; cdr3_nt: TGTGCCAGTAGTAGGGACTGGGGGTACAATGAGCAGTTCTTC
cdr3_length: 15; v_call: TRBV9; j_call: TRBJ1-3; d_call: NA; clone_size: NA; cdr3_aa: CASSGRGDSGNTIYF; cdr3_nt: TGTGCCAGCAGCGGCCGCGGGGACTCTGGAAACACCATATATTTT
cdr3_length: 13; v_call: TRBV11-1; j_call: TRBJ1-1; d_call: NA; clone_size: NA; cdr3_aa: CASSRELNTEAFF; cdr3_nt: TGTGCCAGCAGCAGGGAGCTGAACACTGAAGCTTTCTTT
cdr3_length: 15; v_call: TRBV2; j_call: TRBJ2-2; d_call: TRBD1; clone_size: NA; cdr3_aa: CASSLDRLGTGELFF; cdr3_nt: TGTGCCAGCAGTTTGGACAGGTTGGGGACCGGGGAGCTGTTTTTT
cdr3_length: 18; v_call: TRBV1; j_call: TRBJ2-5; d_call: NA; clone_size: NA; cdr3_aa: CTSSQFPLAGGVKETQYF; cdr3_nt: TGCACCAGCAGCCAATTTCCCCTAGCGGGGGGCGTTAAAGAGACCCAGTACTTC
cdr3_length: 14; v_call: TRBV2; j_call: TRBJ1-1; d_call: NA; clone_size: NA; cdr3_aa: CASSSQGGNTEAFF; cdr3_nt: TGTGCCAGCAGTTCCCAGGGTGGGAACACTGAAGCTTTCTTT
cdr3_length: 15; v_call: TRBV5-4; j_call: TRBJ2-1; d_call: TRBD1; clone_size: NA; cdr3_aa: CASSPGTASYNEQFF; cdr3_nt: TGTGCCAGCAGCCCCGGGACAGCCTCCTACAATGAGCAGTTCTTC
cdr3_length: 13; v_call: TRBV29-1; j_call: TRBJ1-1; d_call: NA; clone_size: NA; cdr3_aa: CSVEVGASTEAFF; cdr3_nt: TGCAGCGTTGAAGTGGGGGCGAGCACTGAAGCTTTCTTT
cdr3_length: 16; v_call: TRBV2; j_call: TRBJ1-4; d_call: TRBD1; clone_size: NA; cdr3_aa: CASRDDRGGTNEKLFF; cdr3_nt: TGTGCCAGCAGGGACGACAGGGGTGGAACTAATGAAAAACTGTTTTTT
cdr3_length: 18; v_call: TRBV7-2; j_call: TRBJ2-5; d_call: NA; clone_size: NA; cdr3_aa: CASSQRRAGALRVETQYF; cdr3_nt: TGTGCCAGCAGCCAGCGGCGGGCGGGGGCCCTAAGGGTGGAGACCCAGTACTTC
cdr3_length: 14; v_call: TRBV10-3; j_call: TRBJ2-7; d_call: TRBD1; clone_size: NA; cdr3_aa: CAIGPGQTEYEQYF; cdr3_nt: TGTGCCATCGGACCGGGACAGACGGAATACGAGCAGTACTTC